Below, 10 T cell receptor beta chains from the same sample are listed, as sequenced in a study of identical twins. TCRdb reprocessed the 5' RACE reads with MiXCR, giving one entry per CDR3 protein. This table holds around 670,000 distinct CDR3 sequences, over 5% found once. The material sequenced was naive T cells sorted from blood. Source of these receptors: a man aged 18 to 35 in good health.

The rearrangement uses TRBV5-1 and TRBJ2-3, with D possibly TRBD2 on 6 matching bases. Trimming removed 0 bases from V and 2 bases from J, with 10 bases in between. Looked up from germline, CDR1 is SGHRS and CDR2 is YFSETQ. CDR3 size: 15 residues. The CDR3 DNA is TGCGCCAGCAGCTTGGCGGGACTCCTCACAGATACGCAGTATTTT. Its translation: CASSLAGLLTDTQYF.

This clonotype was observed a handful of times. The V gene is TRBV6-5, the J gene TRBJ2-2; D call uncertain. Per the germline V gene, CDR1 is MNHEY and CDR2 is SVGAGI. The CDR3 runs to 14 residues. Between the trimmed V and J ends, which lost 6 bases and 3 bases, there was a span of 11 bases. The CDR3 is CASSLPTDTGELFF. CDR3 bases: TGTGCCAGCAGCTTACCCACTGACACCGGGGAGCTGTTTTTT.

This clonotype appeared many times. The chain carries TRBV4-3 and TRBJ2-1; D possibly corresponds to TRBD2 (6 bases). Trimming took 0 bases from V and 0 from J, leaving 12 bases between them. This CDR3 spans 17 amino acids. CDR1 is LGHNA and CDR2 is YSLEER in the germline V gene. In nucleotides, the CDR3 is TGCGCCAGCAGCCAAGAGGAGGGCCTGAGCTCCTACAATGAGCAGTTCTTC. As protein: CASSQEEGLSSYNEQFF.

The sample holds a few counts of this clonotype. V is TRBV14 and J is TRBJ1-1, with 7 bases aligning to TRBD1. This CDR3 contains 19 residues. The V gene's germline CDR1 is SGHDN and CDR2 FVKESK. V dropped 0 bases and J dropped 4; count of bases not matched to a gene: 17. The chain's CDR3 is CASSQDPFSQQGSGTEAFF. The CDR3 nucleotides are TGTGCCAGCAGCCAAGATCCCTTTTCACAACAGGGGTCGGGCACTGAAGCTTTCTTT.

This clonotype was recorded many times. This chain joins TRBV10-3 and TRBJ2-3, with D tentatively TRBD2 (6 bases). Germline CDR1 ENHRY, CDR2 SYGVKD. The CDR3 has 13 residues. V lost 8 bases and J 2 bases, leaving 11 bases between the germline ends. DNA of the CDR3: TGTGCCATCGGGGCGGGATTCACAGATACGCAGTATTTT. Its translation is CAIGAGFTDTQYF.

V is TRBV13 and J is TRBJ2-7, with 8 bases that match TRBD2. CDR3 length equals 14 residues. CDR1 and CDR2 (germline): PRHDT, FYEKMQ (reference sequence). After removal of 8 bases from V and 2 bases from J, the junction contained 8 bases not matched to a gene. The CDR3 coding sequence is TGTGCCAGCGGACCGGGGGGGCGCCCCTACGAGCAGTACGTC. Translation gives CASGPGGRPYEQYV.

This clonotype was seen more than once but under ten times. The chain links TRBV7-6 to TRBJ1-5; 12 positions agree with TRBD1. V shed 5 bases, J shed 6 bases, and the junction held 8 bases outside the gene matches. CDR3 length: 16 amino acids. Germline V gene sequence: CDR1 SGHVS, CDR2 FNYEAQ. CDR3 protein: CASSPGTGGWSQPQHF. The CDR3 nucleotides are TGTGCCAGCAGCCCGGGGACAGGGGGCTGGAGTCAGCCCCAGCATTTT.

V is TRBV9 and J is TRBJ2-1, with D possibly TRBD1 on 6 matching bases. Trimming took off 0 bases at V and 0 bases at J, with 7 bases between the two ends. CDR3 length: 15 amino acids. The germline gives CDR1 SGDLS, CDR2 YYNGEE. The CDR3 DNA is TGTGCCAGCAGCGTAGGGGACATCTCCTACAATGAGCAGTTCTTC. It translates to CASSVGDISYNEQFF. Complete variable domain (other parts from reference TRBV9 and TRBJ2-1): DSGVTQTPKHLITATGQRVTLRCSPRSGDLSVYWYQQSLDQGLQFLIQYYNGEERAKGNILERFSAQQFPDLHSELNLSSLELGDSALYFCASSVGDISYNEQFFGPGTRLTVL.

This clonotype was observed many times. V and J are TRBV10-3 and TRBJ2-1, with 9 bases identical to TRBD2. The CDR3 totals 16 residues. With V trimmed by 0 bases and J by 2 bases, 2 bases remained unmatched. The germline V gene has CDR1 ENHRY and CDR2 SYGVKD. The CDR3 here is CAISESAGGPYNEQFF. The CDR3 DNA reads as TGTGCCATCAGTGAGTCGGCGGGAGGGCCCTACAATGAGCAGTTCTTC.

In its sample, this clonotype was seen many times. The V call is TRBV12-3 or TRBV12-4, the J call TRBJ2-3; D possibly matches TRBD1 or TRBD2 (6 bases each). Trimming shortened V by 6 bases and J by 4 bases, and 17 bases separated the two germline ends. The CDR3 totals 15 residues. CDR3 coding DNA: TGTGCCAGCAGCCCCGGGGGCCTTGGATCAGATACGCAGTATTTT. This encodes CASSPGGLGSDTQYF.